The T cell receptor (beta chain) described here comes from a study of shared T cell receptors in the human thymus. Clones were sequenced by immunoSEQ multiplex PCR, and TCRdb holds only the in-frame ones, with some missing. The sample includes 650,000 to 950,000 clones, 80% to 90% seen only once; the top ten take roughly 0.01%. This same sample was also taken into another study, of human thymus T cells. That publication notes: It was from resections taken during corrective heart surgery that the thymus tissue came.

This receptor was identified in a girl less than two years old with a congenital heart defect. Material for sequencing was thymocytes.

The DNA for the CDR3 is TGTGCCAGCAGCGTACTTGACAGGGTTAGTTCCACTGAAGCTTTCTTT. Protein: CASSVLDRVSSTEAFF. The chain uses TRBV9 and TRBJ1-1; 7 bases align to TRBD1. Unmatched junction bases numbered 10, after V lost 1 base and J lost 4 bases. This CDR3 has 16 residues. Germline CDR1 and CDR2: SGDLS and YYNGEE.